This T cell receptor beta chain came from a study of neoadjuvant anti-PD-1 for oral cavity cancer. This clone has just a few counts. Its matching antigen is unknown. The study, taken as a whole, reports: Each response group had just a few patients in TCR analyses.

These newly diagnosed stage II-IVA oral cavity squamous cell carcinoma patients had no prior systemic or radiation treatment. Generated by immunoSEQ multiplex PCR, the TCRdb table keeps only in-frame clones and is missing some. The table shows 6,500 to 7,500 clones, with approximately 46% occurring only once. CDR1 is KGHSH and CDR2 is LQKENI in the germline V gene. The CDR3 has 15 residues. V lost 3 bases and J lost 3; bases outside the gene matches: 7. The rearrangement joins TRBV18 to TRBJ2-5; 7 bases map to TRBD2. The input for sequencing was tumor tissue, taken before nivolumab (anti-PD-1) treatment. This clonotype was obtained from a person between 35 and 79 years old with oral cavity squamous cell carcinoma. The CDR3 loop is CASSPLSGGEETQYF. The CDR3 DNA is TGTGCCAGCTCACCTCTGTCGGGGGGAGAAGAGACCCAGTACTTC.